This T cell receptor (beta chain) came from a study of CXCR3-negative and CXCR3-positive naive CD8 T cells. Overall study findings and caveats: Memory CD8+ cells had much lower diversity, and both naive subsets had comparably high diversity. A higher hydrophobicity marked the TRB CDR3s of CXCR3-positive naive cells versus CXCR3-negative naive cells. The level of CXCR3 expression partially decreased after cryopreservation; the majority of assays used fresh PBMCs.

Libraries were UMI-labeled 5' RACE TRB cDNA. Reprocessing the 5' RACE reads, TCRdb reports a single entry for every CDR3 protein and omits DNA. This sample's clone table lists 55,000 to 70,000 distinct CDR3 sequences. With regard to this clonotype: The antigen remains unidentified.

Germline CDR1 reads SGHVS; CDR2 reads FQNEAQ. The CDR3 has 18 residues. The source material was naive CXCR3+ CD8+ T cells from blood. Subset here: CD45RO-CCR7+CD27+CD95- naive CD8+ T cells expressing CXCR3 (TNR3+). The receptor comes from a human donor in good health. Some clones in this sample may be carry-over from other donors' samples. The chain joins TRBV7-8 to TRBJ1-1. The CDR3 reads CASRSARWALKENTEAFF.